These 28 T cell receptor beta chains were sequenced from one sample in a study of shared clonotypes between healthy human individuals (dated by TCRdb to the early 2020s). Library preparation was by the immunoSEQ multiplex PCR assay. Drawn from immuneACCESS, this table holds only the in-frame rearrangements with V and J called that TCRdb kept. Clones are partly lost; checked studies trace under half to an unresolved V gene and leave the rest unexplained. In this sample the table shows 550,000 to 800,000 clones, about 74% of which occur a single time. The top ten clonotypes cover about 1.8% of the sample. The sample consisted of memory CD4+ T cells sorted from blood. The label giving this sample's cell subset or site can be read as: CD45RA-negative fraction. The receptors were gathered from a woman aged 30 to 39 in good health.

CDR3 residues: CASSTSAGAGHEQYF. The CDR3 DNA reads as TGTGCCAGCAGCACGTCGGCAGGAGCAGGCCACGAGCAGTACTTC. The V gene is TRBV5-4, the J gene TRBJ2-7, with D unresolved. The CDR3 is 15 residues long. The ends were cut back, 4 bases at V and 5 bases at J, with 19 bases in the middle. The germline CDR1 and CDR2 sequences are SGHNT and YYREEE (reference sequence).

The V call is TRBV5-8, the J call TRBJ2-5, with TRBD2 matching 15 bases. The V gene's germline CDR1 is SGHTS and CDR2 YDEGEE. After removal of 4 bases from V and 4 bases from J, the junction contained 5 bases not matched to a gene. This CDR3 is 16 amino acids long. The chain's CDR3 is CASSGTGLAGGETQYF. The CDR3 region has the DNA TGTGCCAGCAGCGGAACGGGACTAGCGGGAGGAGAGACCCAGTACTTC.

Concerning this clone itself: Since a much larger clone is just one base distant, this may be a read error. The gene calls are TRBV28 and TRBJ1-2; 7 positions agree with TRBD1. With V trimmed by 6 bases and J by 4 bases, 5 bases remained unmatched. The CDR3 extends over 13 amino acids. Germline CDR1 is MDHEN and CDR2 is SYDVKM. The CDR3 protein is CASSADRVYGYTF. CDR3 coding DNA: TGTGCCAGCAGCGCCGACAGGGTCTATGGCTACACCTTC.

This sequence joins TRBV5-1 and TRBJ2-5, with 8 bases lining up with TRBD1. The V segment lost 5 bases and the J segment 1 base; nucleotides outside the gene matches: 4. Germline loops: CDR1 SGHRS, CDR2 YFSETQ. This CDR3 comprises 14 residues. Here the CDR3 reads CASSRTGIQETQYF. CDR3 nucleotides: TGCGCCAGCAGTCGGACAGGGATCCAAGAGACCCAGTACTTC.

The chain links TRBV7-2 to TRBJ2-3, with 7 bases matching TRBD2. Losses at the gene ends were 5 bases for V and 2 bases for J; bases not matched to a gene: 7. This CDR3 comprises 15 residues. Germline CDR1 SGHTA, CDR2 FQGNSA. The CDR3 loop is CASSARAGPTDTQYF. In DNA, the CDR3 is TGTGCCAGCAGCGCGCGAGCGGGACCCACAGATACGCAGTATTTT.

The chain has TRBV7-7 and TRBJ2-5, with 8 bases matching TRBD2. CDR1 is SSHAT, CDR2 FNYEAQ, per germline (reference sequence). The junction had 10 bases not matched to a gene; V was cut back by 5 bases and J by 5 bases. The CDR3 is made up of 15 amino acids. CDR3 nucleotide sequence: TGTGCCAGCAGCCGATCTAGCGGGTTAGAGGAGACCCAGTACTTC. Translated: CASSRSSGLEETQYF.

With regard to this clone: A single base separates this from a much larger clone, so it may be a read error. Other nucleotide sequences in the sample specify the same CDR3. The gene calls are TRBV28 and TRBJ1-3; maybe TRBD1 (6 bases). This CDR3 contains 14 residues. The ends were cut back, 6 bases at V and 0 bases at J, with 9 bases in the middle. CDR1 and CDR2 from the germline V gene are MDHEN and SYDVKM. This CDR3 is CASSPTGSGNTIYF. The CDR3 DNA is TGTGCCAGCAGCCCGACAGGCTCTGGAAACACCATATATTTT. Drawing the rest from reference TRBV28 and TRBJ1-3, the complete variable domain is DVKVTQSSRYLVKRTGEKVFLECVQDMDHENMFWYRQDPGLGLRLIYFSYDVKMKEKGDIPEGYSVSREKKERFSLILESASTNQTSMYLCASSPTGSGNTIYFGEGSWLTVV.

This clone was recorded once. The chain employs TRBV7-6 and TRBJ2-5; no reliable D call. With 5 bases removed from V and 5 bases from J, the gap between germline ends came to 9 bases. The CDR3 has 12 amino acids. Germline lookup yields CDR1 SGHVS and CDR2 FNYEAQ. The CDR3 nucleotides read TGTGCCAGCAGCAAGGTGGGGGAGACCCAGTACTTC. Translation: CASSKVGETQYF.

This clone was seen more than once but under ten times. The chain combines TRBV2 with TRBJ1-5; a possible D gene is TRBD1 (6 bases). This CDR3 contains 13 residues. CDR1 is SNHLY and CDR2 is FYNNEI in the germline V gene. V was shortened by 7 bases and J by 3 bases, with 10 bases between the two germline ends. CDR3 bases: TGTGCCAGCACCCGGGACACCAATCAGCCCCAGCATTTT. Translating gives CASTRDTNQPQHF.

The chain links TRBV6-6 to TRBJ2-7, with 12 bases lining up with TRBD2. Losses at the gene ends were 5 bases for V and 5 bases for J; bases not matched to a gene: 4. This CDR3 has 14 amino acids. Germline V gives CDR1 MNHNY, CDR2 SVGAGI (reference sequence). The DNA of the CDR3 is TGTGCCAGCAGTAGACTAGCGGGAGTGGACGAGCAGTACTTC. Amino acid sequence: CASSRLAGVDEQYF.

The J gene is TRBJ2-2, the V gene TRBV7-9; D ambiguous. The CDR3 spans 17 residues. V shed 5 bases and J shed 4 bases, with 20 bases lying between them. CDR1 and CDR2 from the germline V gene are SEHNR and FQNEAQ (reference sequence). In DNA form, the CDR3 reads TGTGCCAGCAGCGAGCCCAAAAGGGCGAGGAGCACCGGGGAGCTGTTTTTT. Encoded protein: CASSEPKRARSTGELFF.

The J gene is TRBJ2-7, the V gene TRBV7-2; 7 positions match TRBD2. The germline V gene encodes CDR1 SGHTA and CDR2 FQGNSA. The CDR3 extends over 16 amino acids. With V trimmed by 4 bases and J by 0 bases, 9 bases remained unmatched. The CDR3 region is CASSSPRWEGSYEQYF. CDR3 sequence (DNA): TGTGCCAGCAGCTCCCCTCGGTGGGAGGGCTCCTACGAGCAGTACTTC.

This clone has more than one count but fewer than ten. The chain joins TRBV5-1 to TRBJ2-3; possibly TRBD2 for D (5 bases). The germline V gene has CDR1 SGHRS and CDR2 YFSETQ. The V end lost 5 bases, the J end lost 0 bases, and 10 bases lay between the germline ends. The CDR3 loop spans 14 amino acids. CDR3: CASRSGYSTDTQYF. For the CDR3, the DNA is TGCGCCAGCAGGTCGGGGTATAGCACAGATACGCAGTATTTT.

This clone appeared many times. The chain uses TRBV6-5 and TRBJ1-6, with a tentative D call TRBD1 (5 bases). Germline V gene lookup returns CDR1 MNHEY and CDR2 SVGAGI. V lost 6 bases, J lost 7 bases, and 13 bases lay in between. This CDR3 is 14 amino acids long. The CDR3 here is CASSRTGFNSPLHF. Here the CDR3 DNA reads TGTGCCAGCAGCAGAACAGGTTTCAATTCACCCCTCCACTTT.

The J gene is TRBJ2-3, the V gene TRBV29-1; 13 bases line up with TRBD2. There are 18 residues in the CDR3. Germline CDR1 SQVTM, CDR2 ANQGSEA. V dropped 7 bases and J dropped 3; count of bases not matched to a gene: 16. CDR3 loop: CSARTSGSVGWLTDTQYF. DNA of the CDR3: TGCAGCGCCCGGACTAGCGGGAGTGTGGGTTGGTTGACAGATACGCAGTATTTT.

The chain joins TRBV28 to TRBJ1-2; tentatively, D is TRBD1 (5 bases). Germline values: CDR1 MDHEN, CDR2 SYDVKM. This CDR3 is built from 14 residues. V lost 5 bases to trimming and J lost 3 bases, with 13 bases between them. Here the CDR3 reads CASSHPDTYYGYTF. For the CDR3, the DNA is TGTGCCAGCAGTCACCCGGACACGTACTATGGCTACACCTTC.

Note on this clone: A read error likely explains this, since a far larger clone differs by one base. The conserved phenylalanine or tryptophan normally closing the CDR3 is absent here, so this likely arose from a read error. This chain uses TRBV7-2 with TRBJ1-5; no reliable D call. The CDR3 has 13 residues. V lost 2 bases, J lost 3 bases, and 5 bases lay in between. The germline V gene encodes CDR1 SGHTA and CDR2 FQGNSA. For the CDR3, the DNA is TGTGCCAGCAGCTTACGGTACAATCAGCCCCAGCATCTT. This translates into CASSLRYNQPQHL.

The V and J genes are TRBV6-6 and TRBJ2-3; D perhaps matches TRBD2 (6 bases). V was trimmed by 6 bases and J by 1 base, leaving 17 bases between them. Germline V gene lookup returns CDR1 MNHNY and CDR2 SVGAGI (reference sequence). The CDR3 spans 16 residues. This CDR3 is CASRPLGAGRTDTQYF. The DNA of the CDR3 is TGTGCCAGCAGGCCCCTGGGTGCGGGGCGCACAGATACGCAGTATTTT.

As for this clone: With a much larger clone just one base away, this may be a read error. The rearrangement joins TRBV6-1 to TRBJ1-1; TRBD1 agrees at 9 bases. Germline CDR1 reads MNHNS; CDR2 reads SASEGT. The CDR3 contains 13 residues. The ends lost 6 bases at V and 6 bases at J; junction bases unmatched: 5. The CDR3 here is CASSRDRVSEAFF. DNA of the CDR3: TGTGCCAGCAGCCGGGACAGGGTTTCTGAAGCTTTCTTT.

In regard to this clone: Other DNA sequences within the sample encode an identical CDR3. V is TRBV25-1 and J is TRBJ1-2, with D possibly TRBD1 on 6 matching bases. Germline loops: CDR1 MGHDK, CDR2 SYGVNS. V shed 2 bases and J shed 8 bases, with 9 bases lying between them. This CDR3 spans 12 amino acids. CDR3 amino acids: CASSEQGWGYTF. The CDR3 DNA reads as TGTGCCAGCAGTGAACAGGGGTGGGGCTACACCTTC.

The chain links TRBV6-6 to TRBJ1-3, with TRBD1 identical over 7 bases. This CDR3 has 14 amino acids. J gave up 5 bases and V 5 bases, and 6 bases lay outside the gene matches. The germline V gene has CDR1 MNHNY and CDR2 SVGAGI (reference sequence). The CDR3 spells CASSGDRARNTIYF. The DNA of the CDR3 is TGTGCCAGCAGTGGCGACAGGGCCCGAAACACCATATATTTT.

V and J are TRBV18 and TRBJ2-2; a weak D match, TRBD2 (6 bases). The CDR3 is 17 amino acids. Germline V CDR1 and CDR2: KGHSH, LQKENI. With 0 bases removed from V and 7 bases from J, the gap between germline ends came to 18 bases. CDR3 region: CASSPPGDSLGVGELFF. CDR3 in DNA: TGTGCCAGCTCACCACCGGGGGACTCACTCGGGGTCGGGGAGCTGTTTTTT.

The chain joins TRBV19 to TRBJ1-2; 8 bases are a match to TRBD1. Germline-derived CDR1 and CDR2 are LNHDA and SQIVND (reference sequence). This CDR3 region has 16 residues. V was clipped by 4 bases and J by 2 bases; unmatched bases: 9. The DNA for the CDR3 is TGTGCCAGTAGTAGACAAGGACAGGGAGGGAACTATGGCTACACCTTC. Protein: CASSRQGQGGNYGYTF.

This chain joins TRBV6-1 and TRBJ2-1, with D possibly TRBD2 on 6 matching bases. The V end lost 2 bases, the J end lost 8 bases, and 16 bases lay between the germline ends. The CDR3 is 15 residues long. The germline gives CDR1 MNHNS, CDR2 SASEGT. Here the CDR3 DNA reads TGTGCCAGCAGTGAATCTAGAGGAGGGGTACATGAGCAGTTCTTC. Residues: CASSESRGGVHEQFF.

J is TRBJ2-5 and V is TRBV6-5, with 9 bases identical to TRBD2. This CDR3 contains 14 residues. Germline V gene data show CDR1 as MNHEY and CDR2 as SVGAGI. The junction had 10 bases not matched to a gene; V was cut back by 7 bases and J by 7 bases. CDR3 residues: CASTRTSVGGTQYF. The CDR3 bases are TGTGCCAGCACCCGGACTAGCGTGGGAGGGACCCAGTACTTC.

Comments on this clone: The same CDR3 arises from other DNA sequences in this sample as well. The chain employs TRBV19 and TRBJ1-1, with no clear D. Trimming cost V 1 base and J 0 bases, with 6 bases left between them. This CDR3 contains 14 residues. Germline V gives CDR1 LNHDA, CDR2 SQIVND (reference sequence). The CDR3 protein is CASSIGTLNTEAFF. The CDR3 DNA is TGTGCCAGTAGTATAGGGACCTTGAACACTGAAGCTTTCTTT. Drawing the rest from reference TRBV19 and TRBJ1-1, the complete variable domain is DGGITQSPKYLFRKEGQNVTLSCEQNLNHDAMYWYRQDPGQGLRLIYYSQIVNDFQKGDIAEGYSVSREKKESFPLTVTSAQKNPTAFYLCASSIGTLNTEAFFGQGTRLTVV.

V and J are TRBV7-9 and TRBJ2-2; 10 bases are shared with TRBD2. Per germline, CDR1 SEHNR and CDR2 FQNEAQ (reference sequence). This CDR3 has 17 amino acids. V lost 4 bases and J lost 5; bases outside the gene matches: 10. The CDR3 sequence is CASSWGDTSGITGELFF. The CDR3 DNA is TGTGCCAGCAGCTGGGGGGACACTAGCGGGATTACCGGGGAGCTGTTTTTT.

This chain uses TRBV6-6 with TRBJ1-1; the D gene is possibly TRBD1 (6 bases). The CDR3 consists of 16 residues. CDR1 and CDR2 from the germline V gene are MNHNY and SVGAGI (reference sequence). V dropped 4 bases and J dropped 5 bases, with 20 bases sitting between them. The DNA for the CDR3 is TGTGCCAGCAGTTTCAACCCCGGGGCAGGGGAAACTGAAGCTTTCTTT. The encoded protein is CASSFNPGAGETEAFF.